Given below is one T cell receptor (beta chain) in context. The antigen is unknown. The data originate from a study of spatial heterogeneity in lung cancer. Study findings and constraints: The appearance of ubiquitous expanded tumor TCRs in blood was greater at resection than follow-up.

The germline CDR1 and CDR2 sequences are SGHTA and FQGNSA. The CDR3 length is 16 residues. J lost 0 bases, V lost 5 bases, and 4 bases had no gene match. Stated time point: sample taken at primary tumor resection. The donor group consisted of under 90 patients who had untreated, early-stage non-small cell lung cancer. Unsorted whole RNA from tumor, nontumor lung or frozen PBMC underwent sequencing. Each TCR cDNA molecule bore a unique molecular identifier. TCRdb recomputed calls from the 5' RACE reads with MiXCR, one row per CDR3 protein. This table holds roughly 80,000 distinct CDR3 sequences, 7.5% to 9.5% found once.

The source material was PBMCs, sampled at surgery. The V and J genes are TRBV7-2 and TRBJ2-3; 11 bases line up with TRBD2. The TCR comes from a male donor with early-stage non-small cell lung cancer. CDR3 loop: CASSTRLAGSTDTQYF. CDR3 coding DNA: TGTGCCAGCAGCACGCGACTAGCGGGAAGCACAGATACGCAGTATTTT.